Listed below are T cell receptor beta chains from one sample, sequenced in a study of CD8 T cells in ankylosing spondylitis. TCRdb processed the 5' RACE reads anew with MiXCR; each CDR3 protein has one entry. The data hold 700,000 to 850,000 distinct CDR3 sequences, with 12% observed a single time. Sequenced: blood, either unsorted or a sorted T cell fraction (not recorded which). The receptors were sampled from a male donor with ankylosing spondylitis. The CDR3 runs from the conserved cysteine through the conserved F or W. Each record gives: clone size, D gene, V gene, J gene, CDR3 length, CDR3 DNA, CDR3 protein. D genes are given only for firm matches. Clone size is stated in some rows and not others, as once, few, many or a class when expanded.

clone size: -
D gene: TRBD2
V gene: TRBV20-1
J gene: TRBJ2-3
CDR3 length: 18
CDR3 DNA: TGCAGTCCACAACGGGGCAGCGGGAGGAGTGACGGCACAGATACGCAGTATTTT
CDR3 protein: CSPQRGSGRSDGTDTQYF

clone size: once
D gene: -
V gene: TRBV2
J gene: TRBJ2-3
CDR3 length: 12
CDR3 DNA: TGTGCCAGCAGTGAAATATGGGATACGCAGTATTTT
CDR3 protein: CASSEIWDTQYF

clone size: many
D gene: -
V gene: TRBV3-1
J gene: TRBJ2-7
CDR3 length: 15
CDR3 DNA: TGTGCCAGCAGCCAAGATTGGACGGGAGCTTACGAGCAGTACTTC
CDR3 protein: CASSQDWTGAYEQYF

clone size: few
D gene: TRBD2
V gene: TRBV12-3/TRBV12-4
J gene: TRBJ2-1
CDR3 length: 16
CDR3 DNA: TGTGCCAGCAGGGTAGCGGGGCGCCTTACCTACAATGAGCAGTTCTTC
CDR3 protein: CASRVAGRLTYNEQFF

clone size: few
D gene: -
V gene: TRBV12-3/TRBV12-4
J gene: TRBJ1-1
CDR3 length: 15
CDR3 DNA: TGTGCCAGCAGTCCCCGGGTGGGCGAGAACACTGAAGCTTTCTTT
CDR3 protein: CASSPRVGENTEAFF

clone size: many
D gene: -
V gene: TRBV7-9
J gene: TRBJ1-1
CDR3 length: 13
CDR3 DNA: TGTGCCAGCATCCGCTCGGGGGACTCTGAAGCTTTCTTT
CDR3 protein: CASIRSGDSEAFF

clone size: few
D gene: -
V gene: TRBV6-1
J gene: TRBJ2-2
CDR3 length: 15
CDR3 DNA: TGTGCCAGCAGCCCACGACCGGGAAGGGCCGGGGAGCTGTTTTTT
CDR3 protein: CASSPRPGRAGELFF

clone size: few
D gene: -
V gene: TRBV5-8
J gene: TRBJ2-3
CDR3 length: 14
CDR3 DNA: TGTGCCAGCAGCATCACAGCGTACACAGATACGCAGTATTTT
CDR3 protein: CASSITAYTDTQYF

clone size: -
D gene: -
V gene: TRBV12-3/TRBV12-4
J gene: TRBJ1-5
CDR3 length: 17
CDR3 DNA: TGTGCCAGCAGTTTACGGACAGCCTCTTATAGCAATCAGCCCCAGCATTTT
CDR3 protein: CASSLRTASYSNQPQHF

clone size: many
D gene: TRBD1
V gene: TRBV24-1
J gene: TRBJ2-7
CDR3 length: 16
CDR3 DNA: TGTGCCACCAGTGATTCGAGCCCGGGACAGGGCTACGAGCAGTACTTC
CDR3 protein: CATSDSSPGQGYEQYF

clone size: -
D gene: -
V gene: TRBV27
J gene: TRBJ2-3
CDR3 length: 12
CDR3 DNA: TGTGCCAGCAGTACGGAGGTTCATACGCAGTATTTT
CDR3 protein: CASSTEVHTQYF

clone size: -
D gene: -
V gene: TRBV6-5
J gene: TRBJ2-7
CDR3 length: 12
CDR3 DNA: TGTGCCAGCAGTTCTAGAGGGTTCGAGCAGTACTTC
CDR3 protein: CASSSRGFEQYF

clone size: -
D gene: -
V gene: TRBV28
J gene: TRBJ2-1
CDR3 length: 12
CDR3 DNA: TGTGCCAGCACTCGAGGGGGGAATGAGCAGTTCTTC
CDR3 protein: CASTRGGNEQFF

clone size: few
D gene: TRBD1
V gene: TRBV18
J gene: TRBJ2-2
CDR3 length: 16
CDR3 DNA: TGTGCCAGCTCACCACCGGGACAGGGGCTCACCGGGGAGCTGTTTTTT
CDR3 protein: CASSPPGQGLTGELFF

clone size: many
D gene: TRBD2
V gene: TRBV5-1
J gene: TRBJ2-5
CDR3 length: 16
CDR3 DNA: TGCGCCAGCAGCTTGGCCCTAGCGGGGGGTCCGGAGACCCAGTACTTC
CDR3 protein: CASSLALAGGPETQYF

clone size: -
D gene: -
V gene: TRBV27
J gene: TRBJ1-4
CDR3 length: 14
CDR3 DNA: TGTGCCAGCACCGAGAGGGGACATACTGAAAAACTGTTTTTT
CDR3 protein: CASTERGHTEKLFF

clone size: -
D gene: TRBD2
V gene: TRBV28
J gene: TRBJ2-7
CDR3 length: 12
CDR3 DNA: TGTGCCAGCAGTACCCTGCGGGGGACTAGCGACTTC
CDR3 protein: CASSTLRGTSDF

clone size: few
D gene: -
V gene: TRBV29-1
J gene: TRBJ1-2
CDR3 length: 11
CDR3 DNA: TGCAGCGTATGGGGCGTAGATGGCTACACCTTC
CDR3 protein: CSVWGVDGYTF

clone size: few
D gene: -
V gene: TRBV20-1
J gene: TRBJ2-7
CDR3 length: 13
CDR3 DNA: TGCAGTACGACGGGGTACTCCTTGGGCGAGCAGTACTTC
CDR3 protein: CSTTGYSLGEQYF

clone size: -
D gene: TRBD1
V gene: TRBV5-1
J gene: TRBJ1-1
CDR3 length: 15
CDR3 DNA: TGCGCCAGCAGCTTATATGGACAGGGAGGAACTGAAGCTTTCTTT
CDR3 protein: CASSLYGQGGTEAFF

clone size: few
D gene: TRBD2
V gene: TRBV5-1
J gene: TRBJ2-1
CDR3 length: 20
CDR3 DNA: TGCGCCAGCAGCTGGGCCGGGACTAGCGGGAGTGTTGGTTCCTACAATGAGCAGTTCTTC
CDR3 protein: CASSWAGTSGSVGSYNEQFF

clone size: few
D gene: -
V gene: TRBV6-1
J gene: TRBJ1-6
CDR3 length: 13
CDR3 DNA: TGTGCCAGCAGTGATAACAGTTATTCACCCCTCCACTTT
CDR3 protein: CASSDNSYSPLHF

clone size: -
D gene: TRBD2
V gene: TRBV29-1
J gene: TRBJ2-5
CDR3 length: 15
CDR3 DNA: TGCAGCGTCGGAGGGAGCGGGAGCGGGTGGGAGACCCAGTACTTC
CDR3 protein: CSVGGSGSGWETQYF

clone size: -
D gene: TRBD1
V gene: TRBV24-1
J gene: TRBJ1-5
CDR3 length: 15
CDR3 DNA: TGTGCCACCAGCACCGGGACAGGGGACAATCAGCCCCAGCATTTT
CDR3 protein: CATSTGTGDNQPQHF

clone size: many
D gene: -
V gene: TRBV6-1
J gene: TRBJ2-3
CDR3 length: 13
CDR3 DNA: TGTGCTACCCTGGGGGGAGGCACAGATACGCAGTATTTT
CDR3 protein: CATLGGGTDTQYF

clone size: -
D gene: TRBD1
V gene: TRBV5-1
J gene: TRBJ1-1
CDR3 length: 15
CDR3 DNA: TGCGCCAGCAGCAAAACCGGGACAGGGACCACTGAAGCTTTCTTT
CDR3 protein: CASSKTGTGTTEAFF

clone size: -
D gene: -
V gene: TRBV6-4
J gene: TRBJ1-1
CDR3 length: 13
CDR3 DNA: TGTGCCAGCAGTGACTCAACTTACACTGAAGCTTTCTTT
CDR3 protein: CASSDSTYTEAFF

clone size: -
D gene: TRBD1
V gene: TRBV7-2
J gene: TRBJ2-1
CDR3 length: 16
CDR3 DNA: TGTGCCAGCAGCCCTAATACAGGGGGGCAATACAATGAGCAGTTCTTC
CDR3 protein: CASSPNTGGQYNEQFF

clone size: -
D gene: -
V gene: TRBV10-3
J gene: TRBJ2-1
CDR3 length: 15
CDR3 DNA: TGTGCCGTGGGACTGGGGTTTGATTCCTACAATGAGCAGTTCTTC
CDR3 protein: CAVGLGFDSYNEQFF

clone size: -
D gene: -
V gene: TRBV4-3
J gene: TRBJ1-2
CDR3 length: 17
CDR3 DNA: TGCGCCAGCAGCCACGATCCTTCGGCAGGGGATGGGTATGGCTACACCTTC
CDR3 protein: CASSHDPSAGDGYGYTF

clone size: few
D gene: -
V gene: TRBV28
J gene: TRBJ2-7
CDR3 length: 13
CDR3 DNA: TGTGCCAGCAGTCTGGGACTTATCTACGAGCAGTACTTC
CDR3 protein: CASSLGLIYEQYF

clone size: -
D gene: -
V gene: TRBV10-1
J gene: TRBJ2-3
CDR3 length: 14
CDR3 DNA: TGCGCCAGCAGTGAAGGGCAGGGTAGCGATACGCAGTATTTT
CDR3 protein: CASSEGQGSDTQYF

clone size: -
D gene: TRBD1
V gene: TRBV5-1
J gene: TRBJ1-1
CDR3 length: 15
CDR3 DNA: TGCGCCAGCAGCTTGGCCAGTGGAGGACAGGGGAAAGCTTTCTTT
CDR3 protein: CASSLASGGQGKAFF

clone size: -
D gene: TRBD2
V gene: TRBV20-1
J gene: TRBJ2-3
CDR3 length: 16
CDR3 DNA: TGCTGTTCCCCTGGCGGGGGGGCCTGGGGCACAGATACGCAGTATTTT
CDR3 protein: CCSPGGGAWGTDTQYF

clone size: -
D gene: TRBD1
V gene: TRBV6-7
J gene: TRBJ2-2
CDR3 length: 16
CDR3 DNA: TGTGCCAGCAGTTACCCTGGGACAGGGAGGGCCGGGGAGCTGTTTTTT
CDR3 protein: CASSYPGTGRAGELFF

clone size: few
D gene: -
V gene: TRBV9
J gene: TRBJ1-4
CDR3 length: 15
CDR3 DNA: TGTGCCAGCAGCGTAGAGGGGGGGGCGAGTGAAAAACTGTTTTTT
CDR3 protein: CASSVEGGASEKLFF

clone size: -
D gene: -
V gene: TRBV5-5
J gene: TRBJ1-2
CDR3 length: 14
CDR3 DNA: TGTGCCAGCAGCACGAGTACGGGGAACTATGGCTACACCTTC
CDR3 protein: CASSTSTGNYGYTF

clone size: many
D gene: TRBD1
V gene: TRBV7-9
J gene: TRBJ2-3
CDR3 length: 16
CDR3 DNA: TGTGCCAGCAGCTTGGACCCGGGACAGGGGCGAGATACGCAGTATTTT
CDR3 protein: CASSLDPGQGRDTQYF